These 6 T cell receptor beta chains came from one sample sequenced in a study of T cells in Graves' hyperthyroidism and ophthalmopathy. Using RNA transcripts as the source, TCR beta CDR3 regions were amplified. An initial round of RT-PCR targeting the TCR CDR3 relied on the HTBI primer set. Via MiXCR, TCRdb re-called the multiplex PCR reads, giving one row per CDR3 protein. The sample has 450,000 to 600,000 distinct CDR3 sequences, about 14% seen once. Specimen: blood. Receptors originate from a woman aged 40 to 50 with Graves' hyperthyroidism.

This clonotype has a count of ten or more. The chain links TRBV5-1 to TRBJ2-7; weak D call: TRBD2 (7 bases). Germline lookup yields CDR1 SGHRS and CDR2 YFSETQ. V gave up 3 bases and J gave up 0 bases, with 13 bases separating them. The CDR3 covers 15 residues. CDR3 sequence reads: CASSSQGRGSYEQYF. The CDR3 DNA is TGCGCCAGCAGCTCTCAGGGGAGGGGCTCCTACGAGCAGTACTTC.

The table lists this clonotype with many counts. This chain links TRBV6-1 with TRBJ2-5; 8 bases fit TRBD1. The V gene's germline CDR1 is MNHNS and CDR2 SASEGT. The CDR3 length is 14 residues. V lost 6 bases and J lost 5; bases outside the gene matches: 8. The CDR3 DNA reads as TGTGCCAGCAGGGACACAGGGGGACTCGAGACCCAGTACTTC. This codes for CASRDTGGLETQYF.

The chain has TRBV7-9 and TRBJ1-2; 11 bases map to TRBD1. V lost 4 bases, J lost 8 bases, and 9 bases stayed unmatched. The CDR3 covers 15 residues. The germline gives CDR1 SEHNR, CDR2 FQNEAQ (reference sequence). In nucleotides, the CDR3 is TGTGCCAGCAGCTACGGACAGGGGGCAATGGGGGGCTACACCTTC. Translated: CASSYGQGAMGGYTF. The full variable domain, completed using reference TRBV7-9 and TRBJ1-2, is DTGVSQNPRHKITKRGQNVTFRCDPISEHNRLYWYRQTLGQGPEFLTYFQNEAQLEKSRLLSDRFSAERPKGSFSTLEIQRTEQGDSAMYLCASSYGQGAMGGYTFGSGTRLTVV.

The chain links TRBV11-1 to TRBJ1-2; 7 bases are a match to TRBD1. With V trimmed by 1 base and J by 8 bases, 7 bases remained unmatched. Germline V gene lookup returns CDR1 SGHAT and CDR2 FQDESV (reference sequence). This CDR3 has 14 residues. The CDR3 loop is CASSLGTGAEGYTF. The CDR3 region has the DNA TGTGCCAGCAGCTTAGGTACAGGGGCGGAAGGCTACACCTTC.

This clonotype was detected a few times. V is TRBV7-9 and J is TRBJ1-5, with TRBD1 matching 7 bases. CDR1 and CDR2 (germline): SEHNR, FQNEAQ (reference sequence). With V trimmed by 2 bases and J by 0 bases, 10 bases remained unmatched. The CDR3 is made up of 18 amino acids. As DNA, the CDR3 is TGTGCCAGCAGCTTACGGAAGACAGGGCGACATAGCAATCAGCCCCAGCATTTT. Amino acid sequence: CASSLRKTGRHSNQPQHF.

The CDR3 DNA reads TGTGCCAGCAGTTTAACGGGTCTCGGTAATGAAAAACTGTTTTTT. Translated, it gives CASSLTGLGNEKLFF. V is TRBV28 and J is TRBJ1-4; D is unclear. The ends were cut back, 2 bases at V and 4 bases at J, with 11 bases in the middle. This CDR3 has 15 amino acids. Germline lookup yields CDR1 MDHEN and CDR2 SYDVKM.